The entry below gives a single TCR beta chain sequence along with its context. Original handling: Nucleated cell number was recorded as an estimate derived from reference gene primer amplification. Profiling relied on immunoSEQ multiplex PCR, and the TCRdb table lists in-frame clones only, not all of them. The V and J calls and the clone size are those of that table, but D and trimming were determined from the DNA. The sample consists of around 60,000 clones, roughly 90% of them appearing once. The CDR3 is 15 residues long. The germline gives CDR1 SGHTA, CDR2 FQGNSA. The germline V and J ends were trimmed by 5 bases and 0 bases, with 11 bases remaining between them. This sample is part of a study of blood T cell repertoires in COVID-19. About the research overall: Some COVID-19 samples were acute and others convalescent; all came from the United States, Italy and Spain. In each case, the material was cDNA or gDNA derived from T cells, B-cell-depleted T cells, or PBMCs.

This receptor was taken from a human donor in a cohort sampled during active COVID-19. Specimen: peripheral blood. This chain links TRBV7-2 with TRBJ2-1; D not certain. This CDR3 reads CASSPSLASYNEQFF. The CDR3 bases are TGTGCCAGCAGCCCGTCTTTAGCCTCCTACAATGAGCAGTTCTTC.